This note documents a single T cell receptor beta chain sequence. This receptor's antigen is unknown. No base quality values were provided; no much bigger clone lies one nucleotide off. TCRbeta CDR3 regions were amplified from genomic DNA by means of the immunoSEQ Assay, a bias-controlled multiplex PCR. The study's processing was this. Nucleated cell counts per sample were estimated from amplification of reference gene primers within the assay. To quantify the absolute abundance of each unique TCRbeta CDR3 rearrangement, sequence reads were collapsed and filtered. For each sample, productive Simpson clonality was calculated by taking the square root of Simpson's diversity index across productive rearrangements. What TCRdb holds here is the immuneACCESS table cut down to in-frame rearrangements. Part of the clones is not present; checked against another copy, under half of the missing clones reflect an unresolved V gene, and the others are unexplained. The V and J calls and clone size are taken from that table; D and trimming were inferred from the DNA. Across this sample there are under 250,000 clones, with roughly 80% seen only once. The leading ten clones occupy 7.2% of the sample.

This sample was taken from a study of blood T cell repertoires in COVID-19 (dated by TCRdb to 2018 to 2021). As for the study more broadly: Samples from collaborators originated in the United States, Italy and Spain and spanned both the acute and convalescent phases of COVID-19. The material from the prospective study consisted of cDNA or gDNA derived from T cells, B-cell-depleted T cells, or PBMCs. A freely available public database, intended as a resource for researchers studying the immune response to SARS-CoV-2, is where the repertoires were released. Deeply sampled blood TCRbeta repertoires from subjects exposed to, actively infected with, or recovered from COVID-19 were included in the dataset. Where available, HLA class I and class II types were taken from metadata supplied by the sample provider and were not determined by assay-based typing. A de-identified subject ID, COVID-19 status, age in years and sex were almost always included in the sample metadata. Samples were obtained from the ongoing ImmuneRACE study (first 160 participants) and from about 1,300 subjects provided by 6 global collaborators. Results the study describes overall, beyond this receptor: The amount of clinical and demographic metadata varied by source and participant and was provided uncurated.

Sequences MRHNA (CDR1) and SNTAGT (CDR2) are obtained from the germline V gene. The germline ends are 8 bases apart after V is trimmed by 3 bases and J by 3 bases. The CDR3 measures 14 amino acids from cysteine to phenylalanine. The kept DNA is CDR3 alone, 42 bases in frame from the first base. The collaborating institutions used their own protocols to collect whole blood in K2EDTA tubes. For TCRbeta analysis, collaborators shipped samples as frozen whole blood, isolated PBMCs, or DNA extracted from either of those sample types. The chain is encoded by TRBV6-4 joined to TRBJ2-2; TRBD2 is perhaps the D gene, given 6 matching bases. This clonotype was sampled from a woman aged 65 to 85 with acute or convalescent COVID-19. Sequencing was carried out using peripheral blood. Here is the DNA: TGTGCCAGCAGTGAATCGGGGGACACCGGGGAGCTGTTTTTT. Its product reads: CASSESGDTGELFF.